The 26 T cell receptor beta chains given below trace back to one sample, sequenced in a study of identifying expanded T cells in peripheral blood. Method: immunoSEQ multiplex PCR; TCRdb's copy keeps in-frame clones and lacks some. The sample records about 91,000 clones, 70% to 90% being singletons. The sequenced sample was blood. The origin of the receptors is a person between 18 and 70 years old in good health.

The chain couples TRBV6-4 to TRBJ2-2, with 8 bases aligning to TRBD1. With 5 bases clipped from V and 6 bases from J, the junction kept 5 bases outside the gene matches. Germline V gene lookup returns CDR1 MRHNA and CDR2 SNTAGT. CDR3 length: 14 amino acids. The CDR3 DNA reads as TGTGCCAGCAGTCAGGGGGCGATATCCGGGGAGCTGTTTTTT. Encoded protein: CASSQGAISGELFF.

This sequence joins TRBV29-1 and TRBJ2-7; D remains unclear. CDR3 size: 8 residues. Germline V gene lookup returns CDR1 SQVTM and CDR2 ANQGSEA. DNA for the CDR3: TGCACCCTCTACGAGCAGTACTTC. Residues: CTLYEQYF.

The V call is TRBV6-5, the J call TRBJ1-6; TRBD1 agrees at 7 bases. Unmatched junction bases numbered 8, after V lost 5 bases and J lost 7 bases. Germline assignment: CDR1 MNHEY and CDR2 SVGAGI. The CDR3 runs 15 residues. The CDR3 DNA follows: TGTGCCAGCAGTCAATCGAGACAGGGAAATTCACCCCTCCACTTT. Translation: CASSQSRQGNSPLHF.

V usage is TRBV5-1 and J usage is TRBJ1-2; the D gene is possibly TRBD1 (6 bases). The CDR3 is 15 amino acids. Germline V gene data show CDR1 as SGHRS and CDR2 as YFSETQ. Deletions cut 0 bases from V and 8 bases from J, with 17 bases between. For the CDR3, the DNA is TGCGCCAGCAGCTTGGATCTGGGGGCTGTAGTCGGCTACACCTTC. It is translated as CASSLDLGAVVGYTF.

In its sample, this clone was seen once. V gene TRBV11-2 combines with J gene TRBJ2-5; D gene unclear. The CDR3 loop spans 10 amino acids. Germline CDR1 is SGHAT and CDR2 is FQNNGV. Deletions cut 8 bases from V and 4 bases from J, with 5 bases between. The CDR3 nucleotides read TGTGCCAGCTTAGGAGAGACCCAGTACTTC. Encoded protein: CASLGETQYF.

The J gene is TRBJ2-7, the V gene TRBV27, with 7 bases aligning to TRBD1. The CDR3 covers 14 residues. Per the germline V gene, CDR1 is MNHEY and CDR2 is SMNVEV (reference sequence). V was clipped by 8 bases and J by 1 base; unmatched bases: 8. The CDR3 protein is CASPLGTVSYEQYF. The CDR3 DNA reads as TGTGCCAGCCCCCTCGGGACAGTATCCTACGAGCAGTACTTC.

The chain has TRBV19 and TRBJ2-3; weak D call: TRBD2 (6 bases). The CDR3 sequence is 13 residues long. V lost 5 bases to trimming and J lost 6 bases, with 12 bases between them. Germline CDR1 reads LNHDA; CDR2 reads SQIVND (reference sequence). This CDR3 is CASSVSGRDTQYF. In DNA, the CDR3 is TGTGCCAGTAGTGTCTCAGGGAGGGATACGCAGTATTTT.

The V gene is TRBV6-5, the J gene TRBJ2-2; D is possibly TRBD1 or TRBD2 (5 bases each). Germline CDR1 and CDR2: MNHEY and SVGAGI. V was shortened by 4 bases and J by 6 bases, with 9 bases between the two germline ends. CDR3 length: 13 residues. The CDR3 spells CASSFRGPGELFF. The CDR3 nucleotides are TGTGCCAGCAGTTTCCGGGGCCCCGGGGAGCTGTTTTTT.

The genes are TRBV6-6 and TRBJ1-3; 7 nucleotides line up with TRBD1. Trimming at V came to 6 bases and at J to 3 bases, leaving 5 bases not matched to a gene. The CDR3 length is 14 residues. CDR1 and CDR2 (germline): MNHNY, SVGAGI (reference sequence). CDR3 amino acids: CASSYDRVGNTIYF. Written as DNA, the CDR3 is TGTGCCAGCAGCTACGACAGGGTTGGAAACACCATATATTTT.

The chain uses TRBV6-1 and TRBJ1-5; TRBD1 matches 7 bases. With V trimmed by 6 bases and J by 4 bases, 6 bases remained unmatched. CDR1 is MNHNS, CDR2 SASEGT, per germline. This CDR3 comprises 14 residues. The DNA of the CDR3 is TGTGCCAGCAGAGGAGACAGGGAAAATCAGCCCCAGCATTTT. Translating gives CASRGDRENQPQHF.

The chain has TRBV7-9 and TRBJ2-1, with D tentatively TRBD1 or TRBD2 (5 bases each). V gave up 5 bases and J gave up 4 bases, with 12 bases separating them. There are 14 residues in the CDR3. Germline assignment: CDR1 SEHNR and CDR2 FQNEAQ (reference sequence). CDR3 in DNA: TGTGCCAGCAGCCTCGGGACCGATTACAATGAGCAGTTCTTC. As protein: CASSLGTDYNEQFF.

The CDR3 nucleotides read TGCGCCAGCAGTGAGGTCTCGGGGGGGGTGAAGACCCAGTACTTC. It codes for CASSEVSGGVKTQYF. The rearrangement links TRBV10-1 to TRBJ2-5; TRBD2 aligns across 8 bases. CDR3 size: 15 residues. The junction had 8 bases not matched to a gene; V was cut back by 2 bases and J by 6 bases. Germline lookup yields CDR1 WNHNN and CDR2 SYGVQD (reference sequence).

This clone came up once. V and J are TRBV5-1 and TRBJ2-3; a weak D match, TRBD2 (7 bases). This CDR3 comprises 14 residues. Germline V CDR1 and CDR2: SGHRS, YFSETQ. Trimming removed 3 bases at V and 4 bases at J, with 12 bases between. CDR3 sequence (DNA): TGCGCCAGCAGCTACCAGGGGAGGGCAGATACGCAGTATTTT. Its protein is CASSYQGRADTQYF.

This chain's CDR3 is CASSPGTPSNQPQHF. CDR3 nucleotides: TGCGCCAGCAGCCCCGGGACACCTAGCAATCAGCCCCAGCATTTT. The genes are TRBV5-1 and TRBJ1-5; TRBD1 is a possible D gene (6 bases). V lost 4 bases, J lost 0 bases, and 11 bases lay in between. Germline-derived CDR1 and CDR2 are SGHRS and YFSETQ. CDR3 length: 15 residues.

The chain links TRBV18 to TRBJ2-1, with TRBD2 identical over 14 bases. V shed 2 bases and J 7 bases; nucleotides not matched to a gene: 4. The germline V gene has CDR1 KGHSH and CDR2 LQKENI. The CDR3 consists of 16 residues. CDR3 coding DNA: TGTGCCAGCTCACCAAAGGGACTAGCGGGAGCAAATGAGCAGTTCTTC. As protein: CASSPKGLAGANEQFF.

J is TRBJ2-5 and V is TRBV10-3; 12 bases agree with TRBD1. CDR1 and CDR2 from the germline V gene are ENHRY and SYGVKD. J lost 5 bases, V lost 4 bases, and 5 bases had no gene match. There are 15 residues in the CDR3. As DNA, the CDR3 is TGTGCCATCAGTGGCCGGGACAGGGGGCGGGAGACCCAGTACTTC. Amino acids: CAISGRDRGRETQYF.

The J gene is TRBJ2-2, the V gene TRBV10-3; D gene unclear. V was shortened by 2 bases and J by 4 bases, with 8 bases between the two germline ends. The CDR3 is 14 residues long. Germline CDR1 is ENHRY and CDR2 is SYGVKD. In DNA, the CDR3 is TGTGCCATCAGTGAGGCCCAGAGCACCGGGGAGCTGTTTTTT. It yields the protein CAISEAQSTGELFF.

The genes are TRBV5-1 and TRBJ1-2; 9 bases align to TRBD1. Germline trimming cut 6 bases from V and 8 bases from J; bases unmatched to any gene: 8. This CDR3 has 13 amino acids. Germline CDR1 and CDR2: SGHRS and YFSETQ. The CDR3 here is CASTPTGGRGYTF. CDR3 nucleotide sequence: TGCGCCAGCACACCCACAGGGGGCCGGGGCTACACCTTC.

CDR3: CASSYSPGDGAGELFF. In DNA form, the CDR3 reads TGTGCCAGCAGTTACTCTCCGGGGGATGGGGCCGGGGAGCTGTTTTTT. The chain uses TRBV6-5 and TRBJ2-2; D might be TRBD2 (6 bases). Germline lookup yields CDR1 MNHEY and CDR2 SVGAGI. Trimming removed 0 bases at V and 6 bases at J, with 14 bases between. This CDR3 is 16 amino acids long.

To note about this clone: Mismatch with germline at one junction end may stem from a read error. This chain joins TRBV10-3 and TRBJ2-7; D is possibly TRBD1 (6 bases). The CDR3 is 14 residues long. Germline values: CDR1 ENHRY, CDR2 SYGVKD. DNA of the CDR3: TGTGCCAGCAGTTACGGGCAGGGGTCTTCCGAGCAGTACTTC. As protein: CASSYGQGSSEQYF.

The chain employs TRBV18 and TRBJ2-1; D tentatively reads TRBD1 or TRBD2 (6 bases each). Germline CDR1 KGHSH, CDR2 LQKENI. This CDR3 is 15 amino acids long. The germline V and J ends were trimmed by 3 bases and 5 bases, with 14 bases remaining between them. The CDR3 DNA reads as TGTGCCAGCTCACCGGGGGGCCTTAGGGACAATGAGCAGTTCTTC. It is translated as CASSPGGLRDNEQFF.

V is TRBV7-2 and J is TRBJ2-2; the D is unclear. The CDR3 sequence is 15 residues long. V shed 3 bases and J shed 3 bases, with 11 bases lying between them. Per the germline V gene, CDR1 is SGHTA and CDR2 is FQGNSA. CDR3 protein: CASSLRLMDTGELFF. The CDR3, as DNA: TGTGCCAGCAGCTTGAGACTTATGGACACCGGGGAGCTGTTTTTT.

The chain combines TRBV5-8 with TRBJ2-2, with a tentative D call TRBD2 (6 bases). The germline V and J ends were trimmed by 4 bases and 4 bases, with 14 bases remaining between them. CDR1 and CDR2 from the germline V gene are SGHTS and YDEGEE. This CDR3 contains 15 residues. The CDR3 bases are TGTGCCAGCAGCCCCGGGACTCAACTCACCGGGGAGCTGTTTTTT. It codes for CASSPGTQLTGELFF.

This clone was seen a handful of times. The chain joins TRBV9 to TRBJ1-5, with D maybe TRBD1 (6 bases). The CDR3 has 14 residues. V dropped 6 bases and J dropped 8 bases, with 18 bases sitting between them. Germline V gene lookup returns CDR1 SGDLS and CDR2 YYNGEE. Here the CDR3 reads CASNSGHPREPQHF. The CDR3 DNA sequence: TGTGCCAGCAACTCGGGACACCCACGGGAGCCCCAGCATTTT.

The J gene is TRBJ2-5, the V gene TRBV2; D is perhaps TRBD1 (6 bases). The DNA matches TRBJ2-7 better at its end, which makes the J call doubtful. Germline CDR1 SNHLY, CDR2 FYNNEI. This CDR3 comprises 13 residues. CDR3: CASSSQQGNEQYF. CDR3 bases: TGTGCCAGCAGTTCACAACAGGGAAACGAGCAGTACTTC.

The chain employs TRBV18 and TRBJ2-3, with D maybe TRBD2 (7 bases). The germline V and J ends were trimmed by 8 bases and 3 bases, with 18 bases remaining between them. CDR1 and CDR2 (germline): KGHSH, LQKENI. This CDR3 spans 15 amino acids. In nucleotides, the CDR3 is TGTGCCAGCCGGGGGGCAGGGAGAGCGACAGATACGCAGTATTTT. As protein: CASRGAGRATDTQYF.